This TCR beta chain was observed in a study of shared clonotypes between healthy human individuals. Study information: In total, the donors were two women and a few men aged 18 to 49.

Points on this clone: The antigen is undetermined.

Study-level points and caveats: The generation probabilities recorded for non-shared clonotypes fell below those of clonotypes shared by all four donors.

CDR3 size: 14 residues. Trimming removed 3 bases from V and 5 bases from J; junction bases left unmatched: 5. Germline lookup yields CDR1 MNHNS and CDR2 SASEGT. Clones were read by immunoSEQ multiplex PCR, and TCRdb kept only the in-frame ones, dropping some. The data contain a few million clones, over 90% of them singletons. The chain has TRBV6-1 and TRBJ2-5; 8 bases match TRBD1. The source of this sequence is a man younger than 35 in good health. Some clones in this sample may be carry-over from other donors' samples. Sequencing used naive CD4+ T cells from PBMCs. Subset defined: CD45RA+ positively selected. The CDR3 spells CASSEDRVWETQYF. The CDR3 nucleotides are TGTGCCAGCAGTGAGGACAGGGTATGGGAGACCCAGTACTTC.